This T cell receptor (beta chain) was sequenced during a study of cytomegalovirus exposure and HLA in healthy donors. Study-wide findings and caveats: Accounts indicate the classifier identified cytomegalovirus status with strong specificity and sensitivity. It was reported in a later analysis that an Asian-associated ancestry cluster showed fewer N-insertions than the approximately 690-donor mean.

Turning to this clone: No antigen is known for it.

Deletions cut 5 bases from V and 6 bases from J, with 16 bases between. The CDR3 runs to 15 residues. From germline, CDR1 is SGHNT and CDR2 YENEEA. Primers for the PCR totalled 60 Vbeta and 13 Jbeta. Using immunoSEQ multiplex PCR, the repertoire was profiled, and TCRdb retains in-frame clones only, with some absent. The table lists 110,000 or so clones, around 77% of them singletons. This receptor was taken from a woman aged 25 to 39 in good health and CMV-seropositive. The sample was PBMCs. The V gene is TRBV11-3, the J gene TRBJ1-4; D remains ambiguous. This chain's CDR3 is CASSPNWQQDEKLFF. The CDR3 region has the DNA TGTGCCAGCAGCCCGAATTGGCAGCAGGATGAAAAACTGTTTTTT. Full variable domain (remainder filled in from reference TRBV11-3 and TRBJ1-4): EAGVVQSPRYKIIEKKQPVAFWCNPISGHNTLYWYLQNLGQGPELLIRYENEEAVDDSQLPKDRFSAERLKGVDSTLKIQPAELGDSAVYLCASSPNWQQDEKLFFGSGTQLSVL.